These 12 T cell receptor beta chains were sequenced from one sample in a study of T cells in Graves' hyperthyroidism and ophthalmopathy. The CDR3 regions of TCR beta were amplified from RNA transcripts. In the first-round RT-PCR of the TCR CDR3, the HTBI primer set was used. MiXCR, run by TCRdb on the multiplex PCR reads, gives a single entry per CDR3 protein. The table records approximately 400,000 distinct CDR3 sequences, 15% to 19% of them present only once. Sequencing used blood. The receptors derive from a young woman with Graves' hyperthyroidism.

There are many counts of this clonotype. The chain has TRBV19 and TRBJ2-1, with a weak D call TRBD1 (6 bases). V lost 5 bases, J lost 4 bases, and 9 bases lay in between. The CDR3 has 13 amino acids. CDR1 and CDR2 from the germline V gene are LNHDA and SQIVND (reference sequence). The CDR3 here is CASSEGQYNEQFF. DNA of the CDR3: TGTGCCAGTAGTGAAGGACAGTACAATGAGCAGTTCTTC.

This clonotype showed up many times. The CDR3 spells CASSAGGGQGSPLHF. The CDR3 nucleotides are TGTGCCAGCAGCGCTGGGGGGGGGCAAGGTTCACCCCTCCACTTT. The chain links TRBV9 to TRBJ1-6, with D perhaps matching TRBD1 (6 bases). Deletions cut 3 bases from V and 9 bases from J, with 16 bases between. CDR1 SGDLS and CDR2 YYNGEE come from the germline V gene. This CDR3 is built from 15 residues.

This clonotype was detected many times. This rearrangement joins TRBV6-1 to TRBJ2-3, with D perhaps assigned TRBD1 or TRBD2 (6 bases each). Germline V gene data show CDR1 as MNHNS and CDR2 as SASEGT. This CDR3 comprises 13 residues. The V gene lost 8 bases and the J gene lost 3 bases, with 12 bases spanning the gap. CDR3 loop: CASVRGGTDTQYF. CDR3 coding DNA: TGTGCCAGCGTAAGAGGGGGGACAGATACGCAGTATTTT.

The table lists this clonotype with many counts. V is TRBV11-3 and J is TRBJ2-1, with 11 bases matching TRBD1. The CDR3 contains 15 residues. The trim removed 4 bases at V and 2 bases at J, leaving 1 base unmatched. Germline CDR1 and CDR2: SGHNT and YENEEA. Written as DNA, the CDR3 is TGTGCCAGCAGCTCGGACAGGGGGCCCTACAATGAGCAGTTCTTC. This codes for CASSSDRGPYNEQFF.

This clonotype was seen many times. The chain joins TRBV12-3 or TRBV12-4 to TRBJ2-1, with D possibly TRBD2 on 5 matching bases. V lost 6 bases and J 9 bases, leaving 12 bases between the germline ends. This CDR3 has 12 amino acids. Written as DNA, the CDR3 is TGTGCCAGCAGAGACCTAGCCACTGAGCAGTTCTTC. Encoded protein: CASRDLATEQFF.

The chain uses TRBV19 and TRBJ1-2; D is possibly TRBD1 (6 bases). Germline CDR1 is LNHDA and CDR2 is SQIVND (reference sequence). V dropped 3 bases and J dropped 4 bases, with 18 bases sitting between them. CDR3 length equals 16 residues. The CDR3 reads CASSMFGQGFAYGYTF. In DNA form, the CDR3 reads TGTGCCAGTAGTATGTTCGGGCAGGGGTTTGCCTATGGCTACACCTTC. The variable domain in full, with the rest retrieved from reference TRBV19 and TRBJ1-2, is DGGITQSPKYLFRKEGQNVTLSCEQNLNHDAMYWYRQDPGQGLRLIYYSQIVNDFQKGDIAEGYSVSREKKESFPLTVTSAQKNPTAFYLCASSMFGQGFAYGYTFGSGTRLTVV.

Of note for this clonotype: This may be a read error: a much more frequent sequence differs by one nucleotide. The chain combines TRBV18 with TRBJ1-1; 10 bases are shared with TRBD1. CDR1 and CDR2 (germline): KGHSH, LQKENI. This CDR3 spans 14 amino acids. Written as DNA, the CDR3 is TGTACCAGCTCACCACCTGGGACAGGGGAAGTAGCTTTCTTT. Encoded protein: CTSSPPGTGEVAFF.

This clonotype was seen at least ten times. The chain combines TRBV6-4 with TRBJ2-3, with D perhaps matching TRBD2 (7 bases). Trimming pared 0 bases from V and 2 bases from J, leaving 9 bases between. This CDR3 is 15 amino acids long. In germline, CDR1 is MRHNA, CDR2 SNTAGT. The CDR3 bases are TGTGCCAGCAGTGACTCGGGGGGGGCCACAGATACGCAGTATTTT. Amino acids: CASSDSGGATDTQYF.

On this clonotype itself: This may stem from a read error, because a much larger clone lies one nucleotide away. This CDR3 fails to terminate in the conserved phenylalanine or tryptophan, so it likely reflects a read error. The chain is built from TRBV7-2 and TRBJ1-5; unclear D gene. The germline gives CDR1 SGHTA, CDR2 FQGNSA. V lost 2 bases to trimming and J lost 7 bases, with 6 bases between them. The CDR3 is 12 residues long. The DNA for the CDR3 is TGTGCCAGCAGCTTAAGGGAACAGCCCCAGCATCTT. Translated, it gives CASSLREQPQHL.

Concerning this clonotype itself: One base away lies a much larger clone, so this may be a sequencing read error. V is TRBV10-3 and J is TRBJ1-5, with 7 bases aligning to TRBD1. Germline assignment: CDR1 ENHRY and CDR2 SYGVKD. There are 16 residues in the CDR3. CDR3 nucleotide sequence: TGTGACATCAGTGAGGAAGGGGGCTTGGGCAATCAGCCCCAGCATTTT. It is translated as CDISEEGGLGNQPQHF.

This clonotype was detected many times. This chain uses TRBV15 with TRBJ1-3, with D hard to call. Germline V CDR1 and CDR2: LNHNV, YYDKDF (reference sequence). V was shortened by 0 bases and J by 0 bases, with 9 bases between the two germline ends. CDR3 length: 16 amino acids. CDR3 loop: CATSRDRASSGNTIYF. The CDR3 DNA reads as TGTGCCACCAGCAGAGATCGAGCCAGCTCTGGAAACACCATATATTTT.

This clonotype was seen at least ten times. The chain is built from TRBV6-1 and TRBJ2-6; D not resolved. The V gene's germline CDR1 is MNHNS and CDR2 SASEGT. The ends were cut back, 4 bases at V and 3 bases at J, with 4 bases in the middle. The CDR3 loop spans 13 amino acids. In DNA, the CDR3 is TGTGCCAGCAGTGGCCTTGGGGCCAACGTCCTGACTTTC. It is translated as CASSGLGANVLTF.